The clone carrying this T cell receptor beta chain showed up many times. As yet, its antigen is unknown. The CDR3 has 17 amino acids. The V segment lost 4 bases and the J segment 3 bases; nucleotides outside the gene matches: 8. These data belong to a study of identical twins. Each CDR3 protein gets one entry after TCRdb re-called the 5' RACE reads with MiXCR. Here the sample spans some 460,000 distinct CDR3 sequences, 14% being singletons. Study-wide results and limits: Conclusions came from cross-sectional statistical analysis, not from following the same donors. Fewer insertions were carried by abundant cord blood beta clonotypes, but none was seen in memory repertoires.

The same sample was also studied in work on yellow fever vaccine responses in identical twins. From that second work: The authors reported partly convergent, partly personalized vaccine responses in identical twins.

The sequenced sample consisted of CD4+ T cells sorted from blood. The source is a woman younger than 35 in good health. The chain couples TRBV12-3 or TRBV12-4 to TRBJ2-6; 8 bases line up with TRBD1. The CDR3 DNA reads TGTGCCAGCAGTTCCCAGACAGGGGAGGTTGGGGCCAACGTCCTGACTTTC. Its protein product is CASSSQTGEVGANVLTF.